These T cell receptor beta chains were read from a single sample in a study of T cells in Graves' hyperthyroidism and ophthalmopathy. TCRdb reprocessed the multiplex PCR reads via MiXCR and lists one record per CDR3 protein. Of under 450,000 distinct CDR3 sequences in the sample, about a sixth were seen once. Input material: blood. The receptors here all came from a woman under 30 with Graves' hyperthyroidism. Each CDR3 is given with its conserved first and last residue. Each record gives: clone size, D gene, V gene, J gene, CDR3 protein, CDR3 DNA. D genes are given only for firm matches. Only some rows state a clone size, as once, few, many or a class for expanded clones.

clone_size: many; d_call: TRBD2; v_call: TRBV6-2/TRBV6-3; j_call: TRBJ2-5; cdr3_aa: CASNVAGGHRETQYF; cdr3_nt: TGTGCCAGCAACGTAGCGGGGGGGCATCGAGAGACCCAGTACTTC
clone_size: many; d_call: NA; v_call: TRBV30; j_call: TRBJ2-5; cdr3_aa: CAWSVQVETQYF; cdr3_nt: TGTGCCTGGAGTGTACAGGTCGAGACCCAGTACTTC
clone_size: few; d_call: NA; v_call: TRBV7-9; j_call: TRBJ2-1; cdr3_aa: CASSLAGGGEQFF; cdr3_nt: TGTGCCAGCAGCTTAGCGGGGGGCGGGGAGCAGTTCTTC
clone_size: NA; d_call: NA; v_call: TRBV11-1; j_call: TRBJ1-1; cdr3_aa: CASSLSPDWDTEAFF; cdr3_nt: TGTGCCAGCAGCTTATCGCCAGATTGGGACACTGAAGCTTTCTTT
clone_size: many; d_call: NA; v_call: TRBV3-1; j_call: TRBJ1-4; cdr3_aa: CASSQRALGEKLFF; cdr3_nt: TGTGCCAGCAGCCAACGGGCTTTGGGAGAAAAACTGTTTTTT
clone_size: NA; d_call: TRBD1; v_call: TRBV6-2/TRBV6-3; j_call: TRBJ1-2; cdr3_aa: CASSYTRTGKRYGYTF; cdr3_nt: TGTGCCAGCAGTTACACGAGGACAGGGAAACGATATGGCTACACCTTC
clone_size: NA; d_call: TRBD2; v_call: TRBV27; j_call: TRBJ2-7; cdr3_aa: CASSSGGNYEQYF; cdr3_nt: TGTGCCAGCAGTTCCGGGGGGAATTACGAGCAGTACTTC
clone_size: NA; d_call: TRBD1; v_call: TRBV28; j_call: TRBJ2-1; cdr3_aa: CASSFLRDRESNEQFF; cdr3_nt: TGTGCCAGCAGTTTCCTCCGGGACAGGGAATCGAATGAGCAGTTCTTC
clone_size: NA; d_call: NA; v_call: TRBV6-5; j_call: TRBJ2-7; cdr3_aa: CASSYSGGHYEQYF; cdr3_nt: TGTGCCAGCAGTTACTCCGGGGGTCACTACGAGCAGTACTTC
clone_size: many; d_call: NA; v_call: TRBV5-1; j_call: TRBJ1-3; cdr3_aa: CASSLGRNEDTIYF; cdr3_nt: TGCGCCAGCAGCTTGGGTCGAAATGAAGACACCATATATTTT
clone_size: many; d_call: NA; v_call: TRBV30; j_call: TRBJ1-2; cdr3_aa: CAWSVLSRGLAGYTF; cdr3_nt: TGTGCCTGGAGTGTACTCTCGAGGGGACTGGCTGGCTACACCTTC
clone_size: once; d_call: TRBD2; v_call: TRBV29-1; j_call: TRBJ2-1; cdr3_aa: CSVELAEYNEQFF; cdr3_nt: TGCAGCGTTGAACTAGCGGAATACAATGAGCAGTTCTTC
clone_size: many; d_call: TRBD2; v_call: TRBV6-1; j_call: TRBJ2-5; cdr3_aa: CASSSRGVRERVWETQYF; cdr3_nt: TGTGCCAGCAGTTCCCGCGGGGTGCGGGAGCGGGTTTGGGAGACCCAGTACTTC
clone_size: NA; d_call: NA; v_call: TRBV12-3/TRBV12-4; j_call: TRBJ1-1; cdr3_aa: CASSLLFGERTEAFF; cdr3_nt: TGTGCCAGCAGTCTCCTTTTCGGGGAAAGGACTGAAGCTTTCTTT
clone_size: many; d_call: NA; v_call: TRBV12-3/TRBV12-4; j_call: TRBJ1-5; cdr3_aa: CASSLARSWQRAQPQHF; cdr3_nt: TGTGCCAGCAGTTTAGCGCGATCGTGGCAGAGGGCCCAGCCCCAGCATTTT